This T cell receptor beta chain was recorded in a study of T cells in localized non-small cell lung cancer. TCRdb keeps only in-frame clones here, not all; method: immunoSEQ multiplex PCR. The sample records about 9,600 clones, less than 95% being singletons. Study-wide results and limits: Multi-region tumor sequencing was not done, so intratumor heterogeneity could not be excluded. Adjacent uninvolved lung had the highest clonality, suggesting focused antigen responses. Higher adjacent-lung clonality was associated with shorter survival.

CDR3 length equals 13 residues. V was trimmed by 7 bases and J by 6 bases, leaving 17 bases between them. CDR1 and CDR2 (germline): SGHTS, YDEGEE. As to this clone: Its cognate antigen is unknown.

This specimen was peripheral blood, taken before any cancer treatment. V gene TRBV5-8 combines with J gene TRBJ2-7; D might be TRBD1 or TRBD2, each matching 5 bases. This sequence originates from an older male donor with stage III squamous cell lung carcinoma. CDR3 region: CASLPTGRSEQYF. As DNA, the CDR3 is TGTGCCAGCCTCCCCACGGGACGAAGCGAGCAGTACTTC.